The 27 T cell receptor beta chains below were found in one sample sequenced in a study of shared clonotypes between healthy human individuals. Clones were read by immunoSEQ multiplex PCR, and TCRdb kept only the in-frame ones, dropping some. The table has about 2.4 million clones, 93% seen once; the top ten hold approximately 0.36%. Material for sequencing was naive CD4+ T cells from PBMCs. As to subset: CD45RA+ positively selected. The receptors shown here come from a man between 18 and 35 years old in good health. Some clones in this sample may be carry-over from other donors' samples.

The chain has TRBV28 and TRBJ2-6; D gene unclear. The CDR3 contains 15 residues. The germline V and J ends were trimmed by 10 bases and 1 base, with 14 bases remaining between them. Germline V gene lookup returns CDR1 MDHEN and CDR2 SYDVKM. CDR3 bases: TGTGCCACCAACCCTCCCCCTTCTGGGGCCAACGTCCTGACTTTC. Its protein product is CATNPPPSGANVLTF.

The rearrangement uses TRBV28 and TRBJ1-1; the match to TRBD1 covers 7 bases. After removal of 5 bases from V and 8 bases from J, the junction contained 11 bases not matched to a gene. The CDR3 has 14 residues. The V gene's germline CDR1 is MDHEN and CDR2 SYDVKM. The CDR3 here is CASSLRTGIIEAFF. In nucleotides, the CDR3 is TGTGCCAGCAGTCTGAGGACAGGTATTATAGAAGCTTTCTTT.

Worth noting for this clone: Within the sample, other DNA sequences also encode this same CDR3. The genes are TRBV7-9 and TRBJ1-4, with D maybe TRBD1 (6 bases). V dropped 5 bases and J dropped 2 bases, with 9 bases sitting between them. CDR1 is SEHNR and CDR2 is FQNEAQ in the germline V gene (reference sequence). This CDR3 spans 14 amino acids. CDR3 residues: CASSPQGTNEKLFF. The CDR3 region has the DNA TGTGCCAGCAGCCCTCAGGGGACTAATGAAAAACTGTTTTTT.

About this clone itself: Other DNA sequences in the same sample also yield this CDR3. The CDR3 DNA reads TGCGCCAGCAGCTGGGGACTAGCGGGGAACAATGAGCAGTTCTTC. Translated, it gives CASSWGLAGNNEQFF. V and J are TRBV5-1 and TRBJ2-1; TRBD2 matches at 13 bases. This CDR3 has 15 amino acids. V was clipped by 3 bases and J by 5 bases; unmatched bases: 2. Germline loops: CDR1 SGHRS, CDR2 YFSETQ.

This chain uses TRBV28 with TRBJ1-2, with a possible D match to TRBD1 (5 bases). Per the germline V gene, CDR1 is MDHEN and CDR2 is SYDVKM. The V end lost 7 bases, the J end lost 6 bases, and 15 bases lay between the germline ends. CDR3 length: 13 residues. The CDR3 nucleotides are TGTGCCAGCAAGGGGAGGGCGAGGGATGGCTACACCTTC. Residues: CASKGRARDGYTF.

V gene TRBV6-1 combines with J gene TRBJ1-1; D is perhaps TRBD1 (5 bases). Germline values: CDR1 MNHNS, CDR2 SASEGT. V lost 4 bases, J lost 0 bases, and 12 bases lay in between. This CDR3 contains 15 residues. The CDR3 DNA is TGTGCCAGCAGTGTCAGGGCGGACTTGAACACTGAAGCTTTCTTT. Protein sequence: CASSVRADLNTEAFF.

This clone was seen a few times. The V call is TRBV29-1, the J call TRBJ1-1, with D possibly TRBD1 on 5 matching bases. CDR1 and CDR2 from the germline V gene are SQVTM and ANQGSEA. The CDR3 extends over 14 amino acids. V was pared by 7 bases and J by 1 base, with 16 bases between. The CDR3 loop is CSAPPDNTNTEAFF. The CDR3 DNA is TGCAGCGCTCCCCCGGACAACACGAACACTGAAGCTTTCTTT.

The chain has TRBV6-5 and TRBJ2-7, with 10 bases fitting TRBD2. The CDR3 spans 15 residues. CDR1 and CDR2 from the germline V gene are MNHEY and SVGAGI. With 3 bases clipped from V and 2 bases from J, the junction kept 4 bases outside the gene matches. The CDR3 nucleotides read TGTGCCAGCAGTTATGGTACTAGCGGGACCTACGAGCAGTACTTC. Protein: CASSYGTSGTYEQYF.

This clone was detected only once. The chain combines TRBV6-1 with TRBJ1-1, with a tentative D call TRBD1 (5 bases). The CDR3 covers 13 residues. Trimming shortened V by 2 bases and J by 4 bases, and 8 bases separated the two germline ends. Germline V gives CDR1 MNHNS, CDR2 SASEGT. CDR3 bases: TGTGCCAGCAGTGAAAGAAGGGGCACTGAAGCTTTCTTT. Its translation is CASSERRGTEAFF.

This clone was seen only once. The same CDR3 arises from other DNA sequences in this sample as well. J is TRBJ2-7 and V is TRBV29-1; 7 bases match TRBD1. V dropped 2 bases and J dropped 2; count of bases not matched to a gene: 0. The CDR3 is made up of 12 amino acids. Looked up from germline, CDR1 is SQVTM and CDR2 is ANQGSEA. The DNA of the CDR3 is TGCAGCGTTGAACAGGGGGCCTACGAGCAGTACTTC. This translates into CSVEQGAYEQYF.

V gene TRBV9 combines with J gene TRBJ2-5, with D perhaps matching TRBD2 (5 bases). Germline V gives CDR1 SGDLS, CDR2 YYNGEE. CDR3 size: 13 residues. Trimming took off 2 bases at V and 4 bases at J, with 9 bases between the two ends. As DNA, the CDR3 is TGTGCCAGCAGCGTGATTGGAGGAGAGACCCAGTACTTC. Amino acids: CASSVIGGETQYF. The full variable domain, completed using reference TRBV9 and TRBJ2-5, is DSGVTQTPKHLITATGQRVTLRCSPRSGDLSVYWYQQSLDQGLQFLIQYYNGEERAKGNILERFSAQQFPDLHSELNLSSLELGDSALYFCASSVIGGETQYFGPGTRLLVL.

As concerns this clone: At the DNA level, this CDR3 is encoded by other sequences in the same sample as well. CDR3 in DNA: TGCGCCAGCAGTCCGGGGGGTAGCAATCAGCCCCAGCATTTT. It yields the protein CASSPGGSNQPQHF. The genes are TRBV5-1 and TRBJ1-5, with D maybe TRBD1 (5 bases). The CDR3 sequence is 14 residues long. V was clipped by 5 bases and J by 0 bases, with 9 bases between them. Germline assignment: CDR1 SGHRS and CDR2 YFSETQ.

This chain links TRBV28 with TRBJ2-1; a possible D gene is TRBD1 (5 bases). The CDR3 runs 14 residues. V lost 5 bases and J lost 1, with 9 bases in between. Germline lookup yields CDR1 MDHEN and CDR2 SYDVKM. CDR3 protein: CASSITGSYNEQFF. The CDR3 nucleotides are TGTGCCAGCAGTATAACAGGTTCCTACAATGAGCAGTTCTTC. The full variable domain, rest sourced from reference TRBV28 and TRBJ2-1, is DVKVTQSSRYLVKRTGEKVFLECVQDMDHENMFWYRQDPGLGLRLIYFSYDVKMKEKGDIPEGYSVSREKKERFSLILESASTNQTSMYLCASSITGSYNEQFFGPGTRLTVL.

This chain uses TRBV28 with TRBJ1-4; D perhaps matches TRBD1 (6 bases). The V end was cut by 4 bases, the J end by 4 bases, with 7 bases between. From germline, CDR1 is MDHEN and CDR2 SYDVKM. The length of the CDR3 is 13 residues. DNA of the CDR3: TGTGCCAGCAGTTCAGGGGATAATGAAAAACTGTTTTTT. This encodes CASSSGDNEKLFF.

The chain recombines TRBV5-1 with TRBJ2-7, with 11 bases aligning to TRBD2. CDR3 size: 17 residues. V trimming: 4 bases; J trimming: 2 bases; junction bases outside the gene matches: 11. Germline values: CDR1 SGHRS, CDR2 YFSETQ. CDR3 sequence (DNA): TGCGCCAGCAGCAAAGGACTGACTAGCGGGACTACCTACGAGCAGTACTTC. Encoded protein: CASSKGLTSGTTYEQYF.

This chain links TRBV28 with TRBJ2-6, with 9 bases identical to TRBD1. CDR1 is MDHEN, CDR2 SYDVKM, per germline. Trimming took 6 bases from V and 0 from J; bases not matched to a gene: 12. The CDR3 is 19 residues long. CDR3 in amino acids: CASRDRPGQGSSGANVLTF. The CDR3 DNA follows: TGTGCCAGCAGGGACCGGCCGGGACAGGGAAGCTCTGGGGCCAACGTCCTGACTTTC. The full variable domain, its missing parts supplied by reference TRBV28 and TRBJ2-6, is DVKVTQSSRYLVKRTGEKVFLECVQDMDHENMFWYRQDPGLGLRLIYFSYDVKMKEKGDIPEGYSVSREKKERFSLILESASTNQTSMYLCASRDRPGQGSSGANVLTFGAGSRLTVL.

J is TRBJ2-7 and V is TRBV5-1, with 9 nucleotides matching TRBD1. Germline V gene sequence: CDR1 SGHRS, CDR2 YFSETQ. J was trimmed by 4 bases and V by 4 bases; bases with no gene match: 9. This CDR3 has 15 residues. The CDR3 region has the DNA TGCGCCAGCAGCCGGAGCGGGACAGGGTCTTACGAGCAGTACTTC. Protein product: CASSRSGTGSYEQYF.

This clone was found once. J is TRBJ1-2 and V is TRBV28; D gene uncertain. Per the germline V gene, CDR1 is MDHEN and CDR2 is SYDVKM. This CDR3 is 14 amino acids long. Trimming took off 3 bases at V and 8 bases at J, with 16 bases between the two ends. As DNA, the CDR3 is TGTGCCAGCAGTTTGGGCCTCCGGCCCGCGGGCTACACCTTC. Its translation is CASSLGLRPAGYTF.

CDR3 coding DNA: TGTGCCAGCAGTTTACTAGCGGAAAGCGGAACGAGCGGGAGTCGGGATGAGCAGTTCTTC. Translating it yields CASSLLAESGTSGSRDEQFF. The genes are TRBV27 and TRBJ2-1, with TRBD2 identical over 8 bases. V lost 2 bases and J lost 8; bases outside the gene matches: 23. Germline values: CDR1 MNHEY, CDR2 SMNVEV (reference sequence). The CDR3 has 20 amino acids.

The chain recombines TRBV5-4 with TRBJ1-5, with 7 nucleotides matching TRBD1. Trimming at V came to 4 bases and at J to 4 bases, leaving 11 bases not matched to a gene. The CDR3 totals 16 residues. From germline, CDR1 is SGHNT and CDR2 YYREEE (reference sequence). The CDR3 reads CASSRQGSGQNQPQHF. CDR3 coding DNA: TGTGCCAGCAGCCGACAGGGTTCCGGCCAAAATCAGCCCCAGCATTTT. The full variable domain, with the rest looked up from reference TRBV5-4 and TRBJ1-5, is ETGVTQSPTHLIKTRGQQVTLRCSSQSGHNTVSWYQQALGQGPQFIFQYYREEENGRGNFPPRFSGLQFPNYSSELNVNALELDDSALYLCASSRQGSGQNQPQHFGDGTRLSIL.

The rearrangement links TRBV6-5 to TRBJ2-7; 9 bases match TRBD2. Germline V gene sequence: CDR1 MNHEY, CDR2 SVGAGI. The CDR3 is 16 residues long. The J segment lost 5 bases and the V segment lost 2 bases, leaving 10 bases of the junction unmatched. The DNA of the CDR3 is TGTGCCAGCAGTTACCGCGGTAGCGGGAGACGGCACGAGCAGTACTTC. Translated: CASSYRGSGRRHEQYF.

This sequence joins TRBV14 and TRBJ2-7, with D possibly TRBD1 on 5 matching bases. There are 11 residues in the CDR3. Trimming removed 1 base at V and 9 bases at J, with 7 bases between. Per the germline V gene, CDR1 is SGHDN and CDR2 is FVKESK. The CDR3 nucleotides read TGTGCCAGCAGCCAAGTGGGGCGGCAGTACTTC. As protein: CASSQVGRQYF.

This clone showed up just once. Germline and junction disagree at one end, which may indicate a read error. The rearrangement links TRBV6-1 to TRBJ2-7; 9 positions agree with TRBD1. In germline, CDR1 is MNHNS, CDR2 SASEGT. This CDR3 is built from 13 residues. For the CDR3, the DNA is TGTGCCAGCAGTGAAGCCCTCCGGGACAGGGACGTCTTC. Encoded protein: CASSEALRDRDVF.

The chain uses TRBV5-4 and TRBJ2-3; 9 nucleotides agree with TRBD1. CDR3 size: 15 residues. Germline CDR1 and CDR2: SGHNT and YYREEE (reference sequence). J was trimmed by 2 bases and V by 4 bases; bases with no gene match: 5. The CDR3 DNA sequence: TGTGCCAGCAGCAGGGACAGGGTGGTCACAGATACGCAGTATTTT. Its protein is CASSRDRVVTDTQYF.

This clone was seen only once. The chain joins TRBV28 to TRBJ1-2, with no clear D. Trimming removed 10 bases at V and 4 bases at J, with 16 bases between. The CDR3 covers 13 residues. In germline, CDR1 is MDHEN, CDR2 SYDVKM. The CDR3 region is CAILPSPGYGYTF. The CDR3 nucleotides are TGTGCCATCCTCCCTTCTCCGGGCTATGGCTACACCTTC.

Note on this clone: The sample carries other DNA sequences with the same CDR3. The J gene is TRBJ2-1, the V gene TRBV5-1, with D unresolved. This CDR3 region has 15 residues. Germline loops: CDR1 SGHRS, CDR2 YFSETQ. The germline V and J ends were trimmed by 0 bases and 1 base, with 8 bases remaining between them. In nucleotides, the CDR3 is TGCGCCAGCAGCTTGGAGGTCGCTTCCTACAATGAGCAGTTCTTC. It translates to CASSLEVASYNEQFF.

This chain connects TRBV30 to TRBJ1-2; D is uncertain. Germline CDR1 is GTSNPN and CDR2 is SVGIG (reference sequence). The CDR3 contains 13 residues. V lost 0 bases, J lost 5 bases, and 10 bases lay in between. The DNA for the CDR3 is TGTGCCTGGAGTGTAAACCCGGGGTATGGCTACACCTTC. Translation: CAWSVNPGYGYTF.